Presented here are 16 T cell receptor beta chains from one specimen sequenced in a study of blood T cell repertoires in COVID-19. The table came from immunoSEQ multiplex PCR; TCRdb's copy has only in-frame clones and leaves some out. This repertoire shows about 280,000 clones, approximately 83% found once; its top ten account for 11%. Source material: peripheral blood. The receptors stem from a woman between 65 and 79 years old with acute or convalescent COVID-19.

The rearrangement joins TRBV4-1 to TRBJ2-5; perhaps TRBD2 as D (5 bases). CDR3 length: 15 residues. The V and J ends lost 4 bases and 5 bases respectively, with 17 bases between them. Looked up from germline, CDR1 is MGHRA and CDR2 is YSYEKL. The CDR3 here is CASSRILGSGETQYF. CDR3 in DNA: TGCGCCAGCAGCCGTATCCTAGGGTCGGGGGAGACCCAGTACTTC.

This chain connects TRBV6-5 to TRBJ1-1; 7 bases are shared with TRBD1. Unmatched junction bases numbered 6, after V lost 2 bases and J lost 0 bases. The CDR3 has 16 amino acids. Germline CDR1 and CDR2: MNHEY and SVGAGI. The CDR3 DNA follows: TGTGCCAGCAGTTACCGACAGGGAGCCATGAACACTGAAGCTTTCTTT. Amino acids: CASSYRQGAMNTEAFF.

This chain links TRBV14 with TRBJ1-6; D call uncertain. Germline V gene lookup returns CDR1 SGHDN and CDR2 FVKESK. Deletions cut 5 bases from V and 10 bases from J, with 18 bases between. The length of the CDR3 is 15 residues. CDR3 loop: CASSMFWGGGSPLHF. CDR3 nucleotides: TGTGCCAGCAGCATGTTCTGGGGAGGCGGGTCACCCCTCCACTTT. The variable domain in full, completed from reference TRBV14 and TRBJ1-6, reads EAGVTQFPSHSVIEKGQTVTLRCDPISGHDNLYWYRRVMGKEIKFLLHFVKESKQDESGMPNNRFLAERTGGTYSTLKVQPAELEDSGVYFCASSMFWGGGSPLHFGNGTRLTVT.

V gene TRBV5-1 combines with J gene TRBJ2-1; TRBD1 matches at 10 bases. V was pared by 7 bases and J by 8 bases, with 12 bases of the junction left unmatched. The V gene's germline CDR1 is SGHRS and CDR2 YFSETQ. The CDR3 sequence is 15 residues long. The CDR3 DNA is TGCGCCAGCGAGAAAGGACAGGGGGGGATGCATGAGCAGTTCTTC. Translating gives CASEKGQGGMHEQFF. The full variable domain, rest sourced from reference TRBV5-1 and TRBJ2-1, is KAGVTQTPRYLIKTRGQQVTLSCSPISGHRSVSWYQQTPGQGLQFLFEYFSETQRNKGNFPGRFSGRQFSNSRSEMNVSTLELGDSALYLCASEKGQGGMHEQFFGPGTRLTVL.

This clone was recorded only once. V and J are TRBV5-1 and TRBJ2-7; weak D call: TRBD1 (6 bases). The V end was cut by 0 bases, the J end by 6 bases, with 16 bases between. CDR3 length: 15 residues. Germline CDR1 reads SGHRS; CDR2 reads YFSETQ. The CDR3 sequence: CASSLDGTPLSEQYF. The CDR3 coding sequence is TGCGCCAGCAGCTTGGATGGGACACCTTTAAGCGAGCAGTACTTC.

The V gene is TRBV5-1, the J gene TRBJ2-2; 7 bases are shared with TRBD1. Germline V gene data show CDR1 as SGHRS and CDR2 as YFSETQ. Unmatched junction bases numbered 16, after V lost 4 bases and J lost 4 bases. There are 18 residues in the CDR3. CDR3: CASSLYILGGWGTGELFF. CDR3 DNA: TGCGCCAGCAGCCTTTATATCTTAGGGGGCTGGGGCACCGGGGAGCTGTTTTTT.

The chain combines TRBV29-1 with TRBJ2-5; 7 bases are a match to TRBD1. The germline CDR1 and CDR2 sequences are SQVTM and ANQGSEA. Losses at the gene ends were 8 bases for V and 4 bases for J; bases not matched to a gene: 10. The CDR3 is made up of 13 amino acids. The CDR3 coding sequence is TGCAGCTCCGACCCAGGGGGACGAGAGACCCAGTACTTC. Protein: CSSDPGGRETQYF.

The rearrangement joins TRBV6-5 to TRBJ1-2, with a tentative D call TRBD1 (5 bases). Per the germline V gene, CDR1 is MNHEY and CDR2 is SVGAGI. The CDR3 consists of 12 residues. The germline V and J ends were trimmed by 7 bases and 1 base, with 7 bases remaining between them. The CDR3: CASTDSNYGYTF. The CDR3 DNA is TGTGCCAGCACCGACAGTAACTATGGCTACACCTTC.

The V call is TRBV12-1, the J call TRBJ1-4. TRBV12-1 is deemed a pseudogene. This CDR3 is built from 15 residues. The CDR3 here is CASSPRSRLNEKLFF. The CDR3 DNA is TGTGCCAGCTCGCCTCGGAGCCGGCTTAATGAAAAACTGTTTTTT.

This clone was seen just once. The junction does not match germline at one end; this may be a read error. This sequence joins TRBV7-2 and TRBJ2-1; TRBD2 might be the D (5 bases). The length of the CDR3 is 13 residues. CDR1 is SGHTA, CDR2 FQGNSA, per germline. This CDR3 is CASSSSLDYSLIF. The CDR3 DNA reads TGTGCCAGCAGCTCTAGCCTCGACTATTCGCTAATCTTC. Using reference TRBV7-2 and TRBJ2-1 for the parts outside the CDR3, the full variable domain is GAGVSQSPSNKVTEKGKDVELRCDPISGHTALYWYRQSLGQGLEFLIYFQGNSAPDKSGLPSDRFSAERTGGSVSTLTIQRTQQEDSAVYLCASSSSLDYSLIFGPGTRLTVL.

The J gene is TRBJ2-3, the V gene TRBV4-2; 12 bases are shared with TRBD2. This CDR3 is built from 17 residues. V trimming: 4 bases; J trimming: 1 base; junction bases outside the gene matches: 6. CDR1 and CDR2 from the germline V gene are LGHNA and YNFKEQ. The CDR3 DNA is TGTGCCAGCAGCCGGTCGAGACTAGCGGGGGGCACAGATACGCAGTATTTT. Amino acid sequence: CASSRSRLAGGTDTQYF.

In this sample, this clone turned up a few times. The chain employs TRBV2 and TRBJ1-6; D perhaps matches TRBD1 (6 bases). The length of the CDR3 is 15 residues. Germline V gives CDR1 SNHLY, CDR2 FYNNEI. V was trimmed by 3 bases and J by 7 bases, leaving 13 bases between them. For the CDR3, the DNA is TGTGCCAGCAGTGATGGCAGGGGTAAAAATTCACCCCTCCACTTT. It is translated as CASSDGRGKNSPLHF.

This clone was picked up many times. The V call is TRBV2, the J call TRBJ2-3; a possible D gene is TRBD1 (5 bases). V gave up 6 bases and J gave up 0 bases, with 13 bases separating them. The CDR3 length is 15 residues. The germline V gene encodes CDR1 SNHLY and CDR2 FYNNEI. DNA of the CDR3: TGTGCCAGCAGGGCCGTGAGACAGAGCACAGATACGCAGTATTTT. Translation gives CASRAVRQSTDTQYF.

On this clone: Other DNA sequences in the sample encode the same CDR3. V is TRBV12-3 or TRBV12-4 and J is TRBJ1-1, with D maybe TRBD1 (6 bases). The CDR3 extends over 13 amino acids. Trimming shortened V by 6 bases and J by 1 base, and 9 bases separated the two germline ends. The CDR3 here is CASRVTGNTEAFF. In nucleotides, the CDR3 is TGTGCCAGCAGGGTGACAGGGAACACTGAAGCTTTCTTT.

V and J are TRBV27 and TRBJ1-6, with D uncertain. In germline, CDR1 is MNHEY, CDR2 SMNVEV (reference sequence). The CDR3 totals 13 residues. Trimming shortened V by 5 bases and J by 4 bases, and 6 bases separated the two germline ends. Here the CDR3 DNA reads TGTGCCAGCAGTGACATATATAATTCACCCCTCCACTTT. It is translated as CASSDIYNSPLHF.

The rearrangement joins TRBV5-1 to TRBJ1-1, with D possibly being TRBD1 (6 bases). The CDR3 sequence is 14 residues long. V lost 1 base and J lost 1, with 8 bases in between. CDR1 is SGHRS, CDR2 YFSETQ, per germline. The CDR3 is CASSLTGSNTEAFF. The CDR3 coding sequence is TGCGCCAGCAGCTTGACAGGGTCGAACACTGAAGCTTTCTTT. The variable domain in full, with the rest retrieved from reference TRBV5-1 and TRBJ1-1, is KAGVTQTPRYLIKTRGQQVTLSCSPISGHRSVSWYQQTPGQGLQFLFEYFSETQRNKGNFPGRFSGRQFSNSRSEMNVSTLELGDSALYLCASSLTGSNTEAFFGQGTRLTVV.